This TCR beta chain was retrieved from a study of control samples from healthy donors and cancer patients. CDR1 and CDR2 from the germline V gene are MNHNY and SVGAGI (reference sequence). The V segment lost 6 bases and the J segment 4 bases; nucleotides outside the gene matches: 10. The CDR3 covers 16 residues. The protocol was immunoSEQ multiplex PCR, while the TCRdb copy is restricted to in-frame clones and leaves out a portion. The table lists almost 90,000 clones, around 86% of them singletons. This clonotype originated in a man younger than 45 in good health. The specimen sequenced was blood. The genes are TRBV6-6 and TRBJ2-1; TRBD2 agrees at 9 bases. The CDR3 coding sequence is TGTGCCAGCAGAGGCCCTAGCGGGGTTGGGTACAATGAGCAGTTCTTC. Translated: CASRGPSGVGYNEQFF.